These 17 T cell receptor beta chains were sequenced from one sample in a study of molecular identifiers for immune sequencing clone quantification. TCRdb re-called the PCR reads with MiXCR, one entry per CDR3 protein. The table includes 97,000 or so distinct CDR3 sequences, about 35% detected once. Sequenced: naive CD8+ T cells from blood, with Jurkat cell RNA spiked in. As to subset: FACS-sorted CD8+CD4-CCR7+CD45RA+ naive T cells. The receptors derive from a human donor in good health. Some libraries in this study had Jurkat cell RNA spiked in.

In this sample, this clonotype turned up a few times. This sequence joins TRBV14 and TRBJ2-5; D ambiguous. The CDR3 has 16 amino acids. Germline-derived CDR1 and CDR2 are SGHDN and FVKESK. V gave up 4 bases and J gave up 2 bases, with 17 bases separating them. For the CDR3, the DNA is TGTGCCAGCAGCCGACACCCGAAGAACCGGCAAGAGACCCAGTACTTC. It specifies CASSRHPKNRQETQYF.

The chain uses TRBV12-3 or TRBV12-4 and TRBJ2-3, with a weak D call TRBD2 (6 bases). V lost 11 bases to trimming and J lost 4 bases, with 13 bases between them. The CDR3 totals 12 residues. The CDR3 DNA reads as TGTGCCTCAACCGGGGGTGCAGATACGCAGTATTTT. Translation: CASTGGADTQYF.

As to this clonotype: One junction end does not reproduce the germline sequence, and a read error may be involved. The gene calls are TRBV28 and TRBJ2-2, with D possibly TRBD2 on 5 matching bases. There are 14 residues in the CDR3. CDR1 is MDHEN, CDR2 SYDVKM, per germline. This CDR3 is CASSLGLLTGEQLF. CDR3 nucleotides: TGTGCCAGCAGTTTAGGTCTTCTCACCGGGGAGCAGTTATTT.

This chain uses TRBV5-6 with TRBJ2-7; no clear D. Germline V gene data show CDR1 as SGHDT and CDR2 as YYEEEE. The CDR3 consists of 13 residues. Deletions cut 4 bases from V and 8 bases from J, with 16 bases between. Written as DNA, the CDR3 is TGTGCCAGCAGCCCCGGGCAACCCTTGAAGCAGTACTTC. Its translation: CASSPGQPLKQYF.

This clonotype came up a few times. This chain connects TRBV11-2 to TRBJ2-3; D gene unclear. From germline, CDR1 is SGHAT and CDR2 FQNNGV. CDR3 size: 13 residues. Trimming stripped 3 bases from V and 2 bases from J, with 6 bases between. The CDR3 bases are TGTGCCAGCAGCTTCTCGATCACAGATACGCAGTATTTT. This codes for CASSFSITDTQYF. The whole variable domain, remainder taken from reference TRBV11-2 and TRBJ2-3, is EAGVAQSPRYKIIEKRQSVAFWCNPISGHATLYWYQQILGQGPKLLIQFQNNGVVDDSQLPKDRFSAERLKGVDSTLKIQPAKLEDSAVYLCASSFSITDTQYFGPGTRLTVL.

This rearrangement joins TRBV9 to TRBJ2-3; tentatively, D is TRBD2 (5 bases). Trimming removed 0 bases at V and 0 bases at J, with 17 bases between. Germline V gene lookup returns CDR1 SGDLS and CDR2 YYNGEE. This CDR3 contains 18 residues. Written as DNA, the CDR3 is TGTGCCAGCAGCGTAGCTCCGGAGCGGTATACTAGCACAGATACGCAGTATTTT. Protein product: CASSVAPERYTSTDTQYF.

With respect to this clonotype: This may be a read error, as it is one base from a much larger clone. J is TRBJ2-7 and V is TRBV13, with 14 bases that match TRBD2. The CDR3 covers 19 residues. The V gene end was trimmed by 4 bases and the J gene end by 0 bases; junction bases not matched to a gene: 11. CDR1 is PRHDT, CDR2 FYEKMQ, per germline (reference sequence). The CDR3 DNA follows: TGTGCCAGCAGCTCGGCGGGACTAGCGGGAGATCGGAGCTCCTACGAGCAGTACTTC. It specifies CASSSAGLAGDRSSYEQYF.

The chain recombines TRBV7-8 with TRBJ2-1; TRBD2 matches at 8 bases. This CDR3 comprises 15 residues. Trimming removed 5 bases from V and 3 bases from J; junction bases left unmatched: 6. The V gene's germline CDR1 is SGHVS and CDR2 FQNEAQ. The chain's CDR3 is CASSPGTSGYNEQFF. CDR3 DNA: TGTGCCAGCAGCCCAGGTACTAGCGGCTACAATGAGCAGTTCTTC.

This clonotype has just a few counts. The chain recombines TRBV19 with TRBJ2-1; D might be TRBD2 (5 bases). Trimming took off 11 bases at V and 9 bases at J, with 17 bases between the two ends. The CDR3 covers 12 residues. Germline V gives CDR1 LNHDA, CDR2 SQIVND (reference sequence). The CDR3 sequence is CASMELDGEQFF. The DNA for the CDR3 is TGTGCCTCGATGGAACTAGACGGTGAGCAGTTCTTC. The whole variable domain, remainder taken from reference TRBV19 and TRBJ2-1, is DGGITQSPKYLFRKEGQNVTLSCEQNLNHDAMYWYRQDPGQGLRLIYYSQIVNDFQKGDIAEGYSVSREKKESFPLTVTSAQKNPTAFYLCASMELDGEQFFGPGTRLTVL.

On this clonotype: A much more abundant neighbour one base away suggests this may be a read error. The CDR3 ends on some other residue instead of the conserved phenylalanine or tryptophan, so this is likely a read error. This sequence joins TRBV9 and TRBJ1-2, with D unclear. This CDR3 contains 11 residues. Per the germline V gene, CDR1 is SGDLS and CDR2 is YYNGEE. Trimming stripped 5 bases from V and 5 bases from J, with 7 bases between. The CDR3 region is CASSPGYGYTI. The CDR3 DNA follows: TGTGCCAGCAGTCCAGGATATGGCTACACCATC.

This clonotype turned up a few times. The V and J genes are TRBV5-4 and TRBJ2-7; no reliable D call. This CDR3 is 14 amino acids long. Trimming stripped 0 bases from V and 3 bases from J, with 10 bases between. Germline CDR1 and CDR2: SGHNT and YYREEE (reference sequence). CDR3 protein: CASSLEYRSYEQYF. The DNA of the CDR3 is TGTGCCAGCAGCTTGGAATATAGAAGCTACGAGCAGTACTTC.

The chain links TRBV7-9 to TRBJ2-1, with D possibly matching TRBD2 (6 bases). CDR1 is SEHNR and CDR2 is FQNEAQ in the germline V gene (reference sequence). Trimming removed 5 bases at V and 6 bases at J, with 14 bases between. The CDR3 sequence is 14 residues long. CDR3 in amino acids: CASSQKRVFNEQFF. In DNA form, the CDR3 reads TGTGCCAGCAGCCAGAAGCGGGTGTTCAATGAGCAGTTCTTC.

The chain couples TRBV5-4 to TRBJ1-1; no definite D call. The ends were cut back, 5 bases at V and 3 bases at J, with 5 bases in the middle. This CDR3 comprises 11 residues. Germline lookup yields CDR1 SGHNT and CDR2 YYREEE (reference sequence). CDR3 bases: TGTGCCAGCAGGGTTGACACTGAAGCTTTCTTT. Encoded protein: CASRVDTEAFF.

This clonotype was seen once. Since the CDR3 does not end with the conserved phenylalanine or tryptophan, this likely comes from a read error. The CDR3 sequence: CASRAVLTEAFL. CDR3 sequence (DNA): TGTGCCAGCAGGGCCGTACTCACTGAAGCTTTCTTA. The gene calls are TRBV6-4 and TRBJ1-1; D gene uncertain. The CDR3 contains 12 residues. Germline lookup yields CDR1 MRHNA and CDR2 SNTAGT. Trimming stripped 6 bases from V and 4 bases from J, with 9 bases between.

The chain is built from TRBV28 and TRBJ2-6, with D perhaps being TRBD1 or TRBD2 (5 bases each). Germline V gene data show CDR1 as MDHEN and CDR2 as SYDVKM. V lost 7 bases and J lost 4, with 14 bases in between. This CDR3 spans 15 amino acids. The CDR3 sequence is CASTPGGTGANVLTF. CDR3 bases: TGTGCCAGCACTCCTGGTGGGACCGGGGCCAACGTCCTGACTTTC.

The table lists this clonotype with a few counts. The genes are TRBV7-2 and TRBJ2-1, with D possibly being TRBD1 (6 bases). CDR3 size: 14 residues. Trimming pared 1 base from V and 8 bases from J, leaving 12 bases between. CDR1 is SGHTA, CDR2 FQGNSA, per germline. CDR3 sequence reads: CASSLGRGGDEQFF. The CDR3 DNA reads as TGTGCCAGCAGCTTAGGACGTGGGGGCGATGAGCAGTTCTTC.

V usage is TRBV7-9 and J usage is TRBJ2-5; TRBD2 matches 8 bases. V trimming: 4 bases; J trimming: 5 bases; junction bases outside the gene matches: 12. The CDR3 covers 16 residues. Germline lookup yields CDR1 SEHNR and CDR2 FQNEAQ (reference sequence). CDR3 DNA: TGTGCCAGCAGCTCACAACGGGAGGGGATGGGGGAGACCCAGTACTTC. It specifies CASSSQREGMGETQYF.